One TCR beta chain is described in this entry. Its target is not known. This entry is derived from a study of cytomegalovirus exposure and HLA in healthy donors. Study-wide background: Around 86 million unique TCRs, all from HLA-typed donors, were included in an early release of the data.

Study outcomes and limitations: Later on, an analysis found that several of the most significant clusters appeared to be linked to common viral pathogens, which included parvovirus B19.

The CDR3 sequence is 16 residues long. V lost 1 base, J lost 6 bases, and 8 bases stayed unmatched. Germline V lookup: CDR1 SGHTA, CDR2 FQGNSA. The PCR was carried out with 60 Vbeta primers and 13 Jbeta primers. Profiling relied on immunoSEQ multiplex PCR, and the TCRdb table lists in-frame clones only, not all of them. In the table there are 150,000 to 200,000 clones, 70% to 85% of which are singletons. This sequence originates from a woman aged 60 to 75 in good health and CMV-seropositive. Sequencing was performed on PBMCs. The chain employs TRBV7-2 and TRBJ1-5; 8 positions agree with TRBD1. In DNA form, the CDR3 reads TGTGCCAGCAGCTTAGTAGCAGGGGGCTCACGTCAGCCCCAGCATTTT. Its translation: CASSLVAGGSRQPQHF.